This entry lists 18 T cell receptor beta chains sequenced from one sample in a study of regulatory and conventional T cells in RAG deficiency. Data came from immunoSEQ multiplex PCR; TCRdb stores just in-frame clones and leaves some out. The table shows about 30,000 clones, with 75% to 95% occurring only once. Blood CD4+ CD25-high CD127-low regulatory T cells supplied the genomic DNA template. This sample was shared with a second study, whose subject was regulatory T cells. From that second work: The PCR used 52 TRBV and 13 TRBJ primers.

Sequenced material: Tregs sorted from blood. Receptors were obtained from a human donor in good health.

The chain couples TRBV19 to TRBJ1-5; the D gene is possibly TRBD1 (6 bases). This CDR3 is 15 amino acids long. Trimming removed 7 bases from V and 6 bases from J, with 19 bases in between. Germline CDR1 is LNHDA and CDR2 is SQIVND (reference sequence). CDR3 coding DNA: TGTGCCAGTATCGCCGAAGGGGGGGAGGGTCAGCCCCAGCATTTT. Its translation: CASIAEGGEGQPQHF.

The V call is TRBV4-2, the J call TRBJ1-4; D is unclear. Germline CDR1 reads LGHNA; CDR2 reads YNFKEQ. The CDR3 sequence is 14 residues long. V lost 5 bases to trimming and J lost 3 bases, with 10 bases between them. For the CDR3, the DNA is TGTGCCAGCAGCTTGGGTTTTGCTAATGAAAAACTGTTTTTT. It translates to CASSLGFANEKLFF.

The chain carries TRBV5-1 and TRBJ2-3; D is perhaps TRBD2 (6 bases). CDR3 length: 11 residues. CDR1 is SGHRS and CDR2 is YFSETQ in the germline V gene. Trimming pared 4 bases from V and 12 bases from J, leaving 12 bases between. The CDR3 DNA reads as TGCGCCAGCAGCCCCGGGGGTACTCAGTATTTT. As protein: CASSPGGTQYF.

The V gene is TRBV11-3, the J gene TRBJ2-7; 7 bases align to TRBD1. CDR1 SGHNT and CDR2 YENEEA come from the germline V gene. CDR3 size: 12 residues. V trimming: 5 bases; J trimming: 3 bases; junction bases outside the gene matches: 1. The CDR3 region has the DNA TGTGCCAGCAGCAACAGGGGCTACGAGCAGTACTTC. Translating it yields CASSNRGYEQYF.

V gene TRBV9 combines with J gene TRBJ1-4, with D possibly matching TRBD1 (6 bases). CDR3 length equals 15 residues. V was shortened by 1 base and J by 3 bases, with 10 bases between the two germline ends. Per germline, CDR1 SGDLS and CDR2 YYNGEE. CDR3 residues: CASSVTGLSNEKLFF. The CDR3, as DNA: TGTGCCAGCAGCGTAACAGGGCTCTCTAATGAAAAACTGTTTTTT.

This chain uses TRBV5-5 with TRBJ2-3; D is unclear. CDR1 is SGHKS, CDR2 YYEKEE, per germline (reference sequence). Trimming took off 4 bases at V and 6 bases at J, with 12 bases between the two ends. There are 13 residues in the CDR3. The CDR3 reads CASSLPGSDTQYF. The CDR3 DNA sequence: TGTGCCAGCAGCCTACCGGGTTCGGATACGCAGTATTTT. Combining the CDR3 with reference TRBV5-5 and TRBJ2-3 gives the whole variable domain DAGVTQSPTHLIKTRGQQVTLRCSPISGHKSVSWYQQVLGQGPQFIFQYYEKEERGRGNFPDRFSARQFPNYSSELNVNALLLGDSALYLCASSLPGSDTQYFGPGTRLTVL.

This clone was found once. This chain links TRBV19 with TRBJ2-1; TRBD2 matches 13 bases. This CDR3 contains 17 residues. V trimming: 6 bases; J trimming: 4 bases; junction bases outside the gene matches: 9. Germline CDR1 reads LNHDA; CDR2 reads SQIVND (reference sequence). The CDR3 bases are TGTGCCAGTAGCACTAGCGGGGGGGCCCAATATTACAATGAGCAGTTCTTC. Encoded protein: CASSTSGGAQYYNEQFF.

J is TRBJ1-4 and V is TRBV7-6; no firm D call. V lost 6 bases and J 8 bases, leaving 28 bases between the germline ends. The CDR3 has 18 residues. The V gene's germline CDR1 is SGHVS and CDR2 FNYEAQ. The CDR3 spells CASSSARSLGRYREKLFF. As DNA, the CDR3 is TGTGCCAGCAGTTCCGCCCGGAGTCTTGGGCGTTATAGAGAAAAACTGTTTTTT.

The chain carries TRBV5-1 and TRBJ2-3; weak D call: TRBD1 (5 bases). CDR3 length: 15 amino acids. The ends were cut back, 1 base at V and 1 base at J, with 10 bases in the middle. Germline V gene sequence: CDR1 SGHRS, CDR2 YFSETQ. CDR3 nucleotide sequence: TGCGCCAGCAGCTTGTCGGACATCGGCACAGATACGCAGTATTTT. Its translation: CASSLSDIGTDTQYF. Looking up the rest from reference TRBV5-1 and TRBJ2-3 gives the full variable domain: KAGVTQTPRYLIKTRGQQVTLSCSPISGHRSVSWYQQTPGQGLQFLFEYFSETQRNKGNFPGRFSGRQFSNSRSEMNVSTLELGDSALYLCASSLSDIGTDTQYFGPGTRLTVL.

The chain is built from TRBV2 and TRBJ1-1; D gene ambiguous. CDR3 size: 12 residues. CDR1 SNHLY and CDR2 FYNNEI come from the germline V gene. V dropped 7 bases and J dropped 11 bases, with 17 bases sitting between them. CDR3 sequence: CASMGFKVEAFF. The DNA for the CDR3 is TGTGCCAGCATGGGATTTAAGGTGGAGGCTTTCTTT.

The gene calls are TRBV6-5 and TRBJ1-6; D is possibly TRBD1 (5 bases). The CDR3 totals 12 residues. The germline CDR1 and CDR2 sequences are MNHEY and SVGAGI. V shed 8 bases and J shed 7 bases, with 9 bases lying between them. The DNA for the CDR3 is TGTGCCAGCCGGGGGGGGAATTCACCCCTCCACTTT. Protein sequence: CASRGGNSPLHF.

This chain uses TRBV6-4 with TRBJ1-2, with a tentative D call TRBD1 (5 bases). The CDR3 loop spans 13 amino acids. Germline V gene sequence: CDR1 MRHNA, CDR2 SNTAGT. V gave up 4 bases and J gave up 5 bases, with 11 bases separating them. The CDR3 sequence is CASSGGIGYGYTF. The DNA for the CDR3 is TGTGCCAGCAGTGGGGGCATCGGATATGGCTACACCTTC.

V usage is TRBV28 and J usage is TRBJ2-1; D is perhaps TRBD2 (6 bases). The V end lost 4 bases, the J end lost 10 bases, and 20 bases lay between the germline ends. The CDR3 spans 15 residues. Germline V CDR1 and CDR2: MDHEN, SYDVKM. CDR3 in amino acids: CASSSGGTGTGEQFF. The CDR3 region has the DNA TGTGCCAGCAGTTCCGGGGGTACTGGAACAGGCGAGCAGTTCTTC.

The table lists this clone with a count of one. The chain links TRBV30 to TRBJ1-2; D is undetermined. Germline V lookup: CDR1 GTSNPN, CDR2 SVGIG (reference sequence). The CDR3 loop spans 14 amino acids. Trimming removed 4 bases from V and 1 base from J, with 13 bases in between. The DNA for the CDR3 is TGTGCCTGGACTGACCGGACGGATAACTATGGCTACACCTTC. Translating it yields CAWTDRTDNYGYTF.

The genes are TRBV15 and TRBJ1-4; D is possibly TRBD1 (5 bases). CDR1 and CDR2 from the germline V gene are LNHNV and YYDKDF (reference sequence). This CDR3 has 17 residues. Trimming removed 0 bases at V and 6 bases at J, with 17 bases between. The CDR3 protein is CATSRDRQGGWDEKLFF. DNA for the CDR3: TGTGCCACCAGCAGAGATCGTCAGGGAGGTTGGGATGAAAAACTGTTTTTT.

The table lists this clone with a count of one. This sequence joins TRBV7-2 and TRBJ1-6, with D possibly matching TRBD1 (6 bases). V was cut by 3 bases and J by 8 bases, with 11 bases left in between. The germline CDR1 and CDR2 sequences are SGHTA and FQGNSA. This CDR3 is 14 amino acids long. CDR3 nucleotides: TGTGCCAGCAGCTTGGACAGCCGGGATTCACCCCTCCACTTT. Translation gives CASSLDSRDSPLHF.

This chain joins TRBV6-5 and TRBJ2-7; no reliable D call. CDR3 length: 15 residues. V lost 3 bases and J 6 bases, leaving 18 bases between the germline ends. The V gene's germline CDR1 is MNHEY and CDR2 SVGAGI. The CDR3: CASSYIQSRSSEQYF. CDR3 DNA sequence: TGTGCCAGCAGTTATATACAGTCCAGGTCGTCCGAGCAGTACTTC.

The chain is built from TRBV5-1 and TRBJ2-7; D possibly corresponds to TRBD1 (6 bases). There are 13 residues in the CDR3. Between the trimmed V and J ends, which lost 6 bases and 5 bases, there was a span of 15 bases. Germline loops: CDR1 SGHRS, CDR2 YFSETQ. CDR3 bases: TGCGCCAGCAAAAGGGACACGGGACACGAGCAGTACTTC. Residues: CASKRDTGHEQYF.